Below are 29 T cell receptor beta chains sequenced from a single sample in a study of shared clonotypes between healthy human individuals. Repertoires were generated with immunoSEQ multiplex PCR, while TCRdb's copy carries only in-frame clones and drops some. The sample has a few million clones; 95% are singletons. Sequencing was done on a sample of naive CD4+ T cells sorted from blood. Subset noted: CD45RA+ positively selected. These receptors were taken from a man aged 18-30 years in good health.

Notes on this clone: Other nucleotide sequences from this sample produce the same CDR3. This chain joins TRBV9 and TRBJ1-3; no clear D gene. The CDR3 contains 15 residues. Germline V gene lookup returns CDR1 SGDLS and CDR2 YYNGEE. V was clipped by 0 bases and J by 0 bases, with 7 bases between them. CDR3 sequence (DNA): TGTGCCAGCAGCGTAGGGGGTCTCTCTGGAAACACCATATATTTT. Translation gives CASSVGGLSGNTIYF. Full variable domain (remainder filled in from reference TRBV9 and TRBJ1-3): DSGVTQTPKHLITATGQRVTLRCSPRSGDLSVYWYQQSLDQGLQFLIQYYNGEERAKGNILERFSAQQFPDLHSELNLSSLELGDSALYFCASSVGGLSGNTIYFGEGSWLTVV.

This sequence joins TRBV6-6 and TRBJ2-7; D gene ambiguous. Germline V gene sequence: CDR1 MNHNY, CDR2 SVGAGI (reference sequence). The CDR3 spans 15 residues. V lost 5 bases, J lost 1 base, and 15 bases lay in between. The CDR3 reads CASSQPLGGSYEQYF. DNA for the CDR3: TGTGCCAGCAGTCAACCCCTAGGTGGTTCCTACGAGCAGTACTTC.

This chain connects TRBV6-1 to TRBJ2-5; 10 bases are a match to TRBD2. Germline lookup yields CDR1 MNHNS and CDR2 SASEGT. The CDR3 is 15 residues long. The junction had 5 bases not matched to a gene; V was cut back by 5 bases and J by 2 bases. The CDR3 nucleotides are TGTGCCAGCAGTTCCAAGACTAGCGGGCAAGAGACCCAGTACTTC. Amino acid sequence: CASSSKTSGQETQYF.

On this clone: This clone may be a read error of a much larger clone one base away. Different DNA sequences within this sample yield the same CDR3. The CDR3 coding sequence is TGCGCCAGCAGCTTCCGAGAGACCCAGTACTTC. Translated: CASSFRETQYF. V gene TRBV5-1 combines with J gene TRBJ2-5; no reliable D call. The CDR3 has 11 residues. The germline V gene has CDR1 SGHRS and CDR2 YFSETQ. The V end lost 2 bases, the J end lost 4 bases, and 3 bases lay between the germline ends. Filled out from reference TRBV5-1 and TRBJ2-5, the complete variable domain reads KAGVTQTPRYLIKTRGQQVTLSCSPISGHRSVSWYQQTPGQGLQFLFEYFSETQRNKGNFPGRFSGRQFSNSRSEMNVSTLELGDSALYLCASSFRETQYFGPGTRLLVL.

The rearrangement links TRBV5-4 to TRBJ1-3, with D possibly TRBD1 on 6 matching bases. Germline values: CDR1 SGHNT, CDR2 YYREEE (reference sequence). The CDR3 is 17 amino acids. The V gene lost 3 bases and the J gene lost 4 bases, with 20 bases spanning the gap. DNA of the CDR3: TGTGCCAGCAGCTCGGGGGGTTTGCAGGGGACCGGAAACACCATATATTTT. It encodes CASSSGGLQGTGNTIYF.

J is TRBJ2-5 and V is TRBV5-4; 7 positions match TRBD1. Trimming cost V 3 bases and J 5 bases; bases outside gene matches: 1. Per germline, CDR1 SGHNT and CDR2 YYREEE (reference sequence). The CDR3 has 12 amino acids. The CDR3, as DNA: TGTGCCAGCAGCTCGACAGGGGAGACCCAGTACTTC. This sequence encodes CASSSTGETQYF.

The V call is TRBV18, the J call TRBJ2-2; 9 bases fit TRBD1. CDR1 and CDR2 from the germline V gene are KGHSH and LQKENI. J was trimmed by 7 bases and V by 2 bases; bases with no gene match: 5. The CDR3 spans 15 residues. CDR3 loop: CASSPFTGGHGELFF. The DNA of the CDR3 is TGTGCCAGCTCACCATTCACAGGGGGCCACGGGGAGCTGTTTTTT.

The chain combines TRBV11-2 with TRBJ1-3; D possibly corresponds to TRBD1 (5 bases). V was cut by 5 bases and J by 0 bases, with 11 bases left in between. Per the germline V gene, CDR1 is SGHAT and CDR2 is FQNNGV. The CDR3 extends over 15 amino acids. CDR3 nucleotides: TGTGCCAGCAGCATAGGGGCTGTCTCTGGAAACACCATATATTTT. It is translated as CASSIGAVSGNTIYF.

The CDR3 protein is CASSLEAGRHSGNTIYF. The CDR3 DNA reads TGTGCCAGCAGCTTGGAGGCAGGGAGACACTCTGGAAACACCATATATTTT. V usage is TRBV5-5 and J usage is TRBJ1-3; TRBD1 is a possible D gene (5 bases). CDR1 is SGHKS and CDR2 is YYEKEE in the germline V gene (reference sequence). CDR3 length: 17 residues. V lost 0 bases and J 0 bases, leaving 13 bases between the germline ends.

In DNA form, the CDR3 reads TGTGCCAGCAGCTTGGTTCTAGGGACCGGCTACACCTTC. Translating it yields CASSLVLGTGYTF. The V and J genes are TRBV5-5 and TRBJ1-2, with D possibly TRBD1 on 5 matching bases. The CDR3 is made up of 13 amino acids. Germline CDR1 reads SGHKS; CDR2 reads YYEKEE (reference sequence). Trimming removed 0 bases from V and 8 bases from J, with 11 bases in between.

The chain uses TRBV2 and TRBJ2-7; D gene unclear. The germline CDR1 and CDR2 sequences are SNHLY and FYNNEI. The CDR3 runs 13 residues. V lost 2 bases and J 3 bases, leaving 8 bases between the germline ends. DNA for the CDR3: TGTGCCAGCAGTGAACTGGGGTACTACGAGCAGTACTTC. This sequence encodes CASSELGYYEQYF.

This clone appeared once. This chain uses TRBV7-9 with TRBJ2-5; D ambiguous. Germline loops: CDR1 SEHNR, CDR2 FQNEAQ (reference sequence). The CDR3 loop spans 16 amino acids. V was trimmed by 2 bases and J by 0 bases, leaving 13 bases between them. The CDR3: CASSLRNHGYQETQYF. In DNA form, the CDR3 reads TGTGCCAGCAGCTTAAGGAACCACGGGTACCAAGAGACCCAGTACTTC.

This chain connects TRBV7-6 to TRBJ1-6; no clear D. Between the trimmed V and J ends, which lost 7 bases and 7 bases, there was a span of 11 bases. Per germline, CDR1 SGHVS and CDR2 FNYEAQ. The CDR3 totals 13 residues. CDR3 DNA: TGTGCCAGCACCCAACAACGAAATTCACCCCTCCACTTT. This gives the protein CASTQQRNSPLHF.

The rearrangement joins TRBV19 to TRBJ1-4; D is uncertain. Germline V gene sequence: CDR1 LNHDA, CDR2 SQIVND (reference sequence). The CDR3 has 12 residues. V shed 3 bases and J shed 10 bases, with 9 bases lying between them. The CDR3 loop reads CASSIGEGKLFF. Here the CDR3 DNA reads TGTGCCAGTAGTATTGGCGAGGGAAAACTGTTTTTT.

J is TRBJ2-2 and V is TRBV5-4; TRBD2 is a possible D gene (5 bases). V was pared by 1 base and J by 5 bases, with 12 bases between. Germline V gives CDR1 SGHNT, CDR2 YYREEE (reference sequence). The CDR3 loop spans 15 amino acids. CDR3 coding DNA: TGTGCCAGCAGCTTGAACGGGGAAGGAACCGGGGAGCTGTTTTTT. Protein product: CASSLNGEGTGELFF.

The genes are TRBV25-1 and TRBJ1-1; the D is unclear. CDR3 length: 14 amino acids. CDR1 MGHDK and CDR2 SYGVNS come from the germline V gene. With 5 bases removed from V and 3 bases from J, the gap between germline ends came to 13 bases. The CDR3 here is CASSLPGEYTEAFF. CDR3 sequence (DNA): TGTGCCAGCAGTCTCCCCGGTGAGTACACTGAAGCTTTCTTT.

This clone has only one observation. V usage is TRBV9 and J usage is TRBJ2-1; 9 nucleotides match TRBD2. This CDR3 contains 16 residues. The ends lost 0 bases at V and 5 bases at J; junction bases unmatched: 6. Germline V lookup: CDR1 SGDLS, CDR2 YYNGEE. In DNA form, the CDR3 reads TGTGCCAGCAGCGTAGAGGGTAGCGGGGGAAACAATGAGCAGTTCTTC. Translation: CASSVEGSGGNNEQFF.

This chain connects TRBV30 to TRBJ1-3, with TRBD1 as a possible D gene (5 bases). The V end was cut by 1 base, the J end by 4 bases, with 14 bases between. The CDR3 extends over 15 amino acids. Germline assignment: CDR1 GTSNPN and CDR2 SVGIG (reference sequence). The DNA of the CDR3 is TGTGCCTGGAGTGGCACCGGGACTCGCGGAAACACCATATATTTT. It yields the protein CAWSGTGTRGNTIYF. Full variable domain (missing parts from reference TRBV30 and TRBJ1-3): SQTIHQWPATLVQPVGSPLSLECTVEGTSNPNLYWYRQAAGRGLQLLFYSVGIGQISSEVPQNLSASRPQDRQFILSSKKLLLSDSGFYLCAWSGTGTRGNTIYFGEGSWLTVV.

The rearrangement links TRBV10-2 to TRBJ2-7; TRBD1 matches 12 bases. There are 15 residues in the CDR3. The trim removed 4 bases at V and 5 bases at J, leaving 6 bases unmatched. From germline, CDR1 is WSHSY and CDR2 SAAADI. The CDR3 spells CASSAWDRGLDEQYF. The CDR3 DNA is TGCGCCAGCAGTGCTTGGGACAGGGGGCTCGACGAGCAGTACTTC.

DNA of the CDR3: TGTGCCAGCAGCTTAATTGCAGGCCCAACAGAGCAGTACTTC. This sequence encodes CASSLIAGPTEQYF. The rearrangement uses TRBV7-2 and TRBJ2-7; D ambiguous. The germline V gene encodes CDR1 SGHTA and CDR2 FQGNSA. V was cut by 2 bases and J by 7 bases, with 15 bases left in between. This CDR3 has 14 amino acids.

CDR3 residues: CATAPGTGTAGELFF. The CDR3 region has the DNA TGTGCCACAGCCCCCGGGACAGGGACGGCCGGGGAGCTGTTTTTT. The chain combines TRBV10-3 with TRBJ2-2, with 9 bases aligning to TRBD1. V dropped 10 bases and J dropped 6; count of bases not matched to a gene: 12. The CDR3 contains 15 residues. The V gene's germline CDR1 is ENHRY and CDR2 SYGVKD.

In DNA, the CDR3 is TGTGCCAGCAGCAGGGGGCCTCAGTACTCTGGGGCCAACGTCCTGACTTTC. It specifies CASSRGPQYSGANVLTF. The chain couples TRBV7-2 to TRBJ2-6; 7 bases match TRBD1. Germline-derived CDR1 and CDR2 are SGHTA and FQGNSA. Trimming at V came to 5 bases and at J to 0 bases, leaving 7 bases not matched to a gene. The CDR3 covers 17 residues.

This sequence joins TRBV7-9 and TRBJ2-3, with a possible D match to TRBD2 (7 bases). The germline CDR1 and CDR2 sequences are SEHNR and FQNEAQ (reference sequence). The CDR3 has 15 residues. Trimming shortened V by 3 bases and J by 4 bases, and 14 bases separated the two germline ends. The CDR3, as DNA: TGTGCCAGCAGCTTCTCCCGGGGGGCCGCAGATACGCAGTATTTT. This translates into CASSFSRGAADTQYF.

This rearrangement joins TRBV5-1 to TRBJ2-5; weak D call: TRBD1 (6 bases). V was shortened by 4 bases and J by 4 bases, with 17 bases between the two germline ends. CDR1 is SGHRS, CDR2 YFSETQ, per germline. This CDR3 has 15 amino acids. CDR3 coding DNA: TGCGCCAGCAGCCTATTACAGGGAAGAATAGAGACCCAGTACTTC. Translating gives CASSLLQGRIETQYF. Together with reference TRBV5-1 and TRBJ2-5, the CDR3 gives the full variable domain: KAGVTQTPRYLIKTRGQQVTLSCSPISGHRSVSWYQQTPGQGLQFLFEYFSETQRNKGNFPGRFSGRQFSNSRSEMNVSTLELGDSALYLCASSLLQGRIETQYFGPGTRLLVL.

V and J are TRBV30 and TRBJ1-2, with a tentative D call TRBD1 (6 bases). The germline V gene has CDR1 GTSNPN and CDR2 SVGIG (reference sequence). The ends were cut back, 0 bases at V and 4 bases at J, with 12 bases in the middle. The CDR3 consists of 14 residues. CDR3 DNA sequence: TGTGCCTGGAGTGTAAGACAGGCGGGCTATGGCTACACCTTC. Protein sequence: CAWSVRQAGYGYTF.

The chain joins TRBV11-2 to TRBJ2-7; a possible D gene is TRBD1 (5 bases). V was trimmed by 0 bases and J by 3 bases, leaving 12 bases between them. Germline CDR1 SGHAT, CDR2 FQNNGV. This CDR3 spans 15 amino acids. CDR3 sequence: CASSLDEQALYEQYF. CDR3 bases: TGTGCCAGCAGCTTAGATGAACAGGCTCTCTACGAGCAGTACTTC.

Notes on this clone: This sample also contains other DNA sequences that code for the same CDR3. The V gene is TRBV18, the J gene TRBJ2-2, with 9 positions matching TRBD1. Trimming removed 2 bases from V and 3 bases from J; junction bases left unmatched: 4. The CDR3 covers 16 residues. Germline lookup yields CDR1 KGHSH and CDR2 LQKENI. CDR3 in DNA: TGTGCCAGCTCACCAGCTGGACAGGGGTACACCGGGGAGCTGTTTTTT. It translates to CASSPAGQGYTGELFF.

V is TRBV7-2 and J is TRBJ2-3; no clear D gene. CDR3 length equals 15 residues. CDR1 is SGHTA, CDR2 FQGNSA, per germline. The V gene lost 5 bases and the J gene lost 0 bases, with 12 bases spanning the gap. The CDR3 DNA reads as TGTGCCAGCAGCACGGGCCGCGCTAGCACAGATACGCAGTATTTT. Translated: CASSTGRASTDTQYF.

This chain uses TRBV6-4 with TRBJ1-6; D uncertain. This CDR3 spans 16 amino acids. The V and J ends lost 6 bases and 3 bases respectively, with 15 bases between them. Germline V gene lookup returns CDR1 MRHNA and CDR2 SNTAGT. CDR3 loop: CASSAEGGSYNSPLHF. For the CDR3, the DNA is TGTGCCAGCAGCGCCGAAGGTGGCAGCTATAATTCACCCCTCCACTTT.